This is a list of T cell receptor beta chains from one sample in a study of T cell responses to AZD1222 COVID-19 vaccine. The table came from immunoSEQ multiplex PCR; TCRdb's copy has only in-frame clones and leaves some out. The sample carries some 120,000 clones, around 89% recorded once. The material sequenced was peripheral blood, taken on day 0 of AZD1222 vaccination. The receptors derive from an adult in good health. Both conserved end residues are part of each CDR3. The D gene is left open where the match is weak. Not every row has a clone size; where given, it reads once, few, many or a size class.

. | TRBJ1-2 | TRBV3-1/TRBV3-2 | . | CASSPPGFGYTF | TGTGCCAGCAGCCCCCCAGGGTTTGGCTACACCTTC
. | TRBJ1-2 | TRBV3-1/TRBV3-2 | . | CASSQNTGSRGYTF | TGTGCCAGCAGCCAGAATACAGGGTCCCGGGGCTACACCTTC
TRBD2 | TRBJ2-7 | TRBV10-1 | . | CASSDPPLAGSSYEQYF | TGCGCCAGCAGTGACCCCCCGCTAGCGGGGAGCTCCTACGAGCAGTACTTC
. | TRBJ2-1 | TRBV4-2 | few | CASSQRLDPNKPHEQFF | TGTGCCAGCAGCCAAAGACTCGACCCTAACAAGCCGCATGAGCAGTTCTTC
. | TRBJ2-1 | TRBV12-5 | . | CASGSLDGPPLTLDEQFF | TGTGCTAGTGGTTCTCTGGACGGTCCACCCCTGACCTTGGATGAGCAGTTCTTC
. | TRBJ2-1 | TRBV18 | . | CASSPSIVAGDNEQFF | TGTGCCAGCTCACCATCGATCGTAGCCGGGGACAATGAGCAGTTCTTC
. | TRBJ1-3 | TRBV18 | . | CASSDSSGNTIYF | TGTGCCAGCTCAGACAGCTCTGGAAACACCATATATTTT
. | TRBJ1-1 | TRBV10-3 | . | CAITDDDGMNTEAFF | TGTGCCATCACAGATGACGACGGCATGAACACTGAAGCTTTCTTT
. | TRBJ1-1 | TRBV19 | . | CASIGPLGGAFF | TGTGCCAGTATTGGTCCCCTCGGCGGAGCTTTCTTT
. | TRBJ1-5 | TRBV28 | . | CASQRPYSNQPQHF | TGTGCCAGTCAGAGACCCTATAGCAATCAGCCCCAGCATTTT
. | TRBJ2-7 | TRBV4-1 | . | CASSQDYEGIGEQYF | TGCGCCAGCAGCCAAGATTATGAGGGAATAGGCGAGCAGTACTTC
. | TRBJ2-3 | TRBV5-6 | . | CASSLPGADTQYF | TGTGCCAGCAGCTTGCCAGGGGCCGATACGCAGTATTTT
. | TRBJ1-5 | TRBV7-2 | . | CASSQQENQPQHF | TGTGCCAGCAGCCAACAAGAAAATCAGCCCCAGCATTTT
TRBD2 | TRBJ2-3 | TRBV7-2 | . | CASSPRGGGGRTDTQYF | TGTGCCAGCAGCCCCCGGGGGGGCGGGGGGCGCACAGATACGCAGTATTTT
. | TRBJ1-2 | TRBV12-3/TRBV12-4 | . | CASSSGTRGYTF | TGTGCCAGCAGTTCAGGGACTCGGGGCTACACCTTC
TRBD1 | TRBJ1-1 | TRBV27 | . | CASSSTGGTNTEAFF | TGTGCCAGCAGCTCGACAGGGGGCACCAACACTGAAGCTTTCTTT
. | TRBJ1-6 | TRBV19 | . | CASQGGGSNNSPLHF | TGTGCCAGTCAGGGAGGGGGGTCGAATAATTCACCCCTCCACTTT
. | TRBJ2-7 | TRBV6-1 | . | CASSDRGQGYEQYF | TGTGCCAGCAGTGACCGGGGGCAGGGCTACGAGCAGTACTTC
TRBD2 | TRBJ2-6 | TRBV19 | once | CASRGGPTSSGANVLTF | TGTGCCAGTAGGGGAGGGCCCACGTCCTCGGGGGCCAACGTCCTGACTTTC
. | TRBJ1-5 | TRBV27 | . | CASSHRWGNQPQHF | TGTGCCAGCAGTCATCGGTGGGGCAATCAGCCCCAGCATTTT
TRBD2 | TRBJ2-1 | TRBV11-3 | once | CASSSRTSGNYNEQFF | TGTGCCAGCAGCTCCCGGACTAGCGGGAACTACAATGAGCAGTTCTTC
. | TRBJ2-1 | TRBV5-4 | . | CASRPTRSSYNEQFF | TGTGCCAGCAGACCGACTAGAAGTTCCTACAATGAGCAGTTCTTC
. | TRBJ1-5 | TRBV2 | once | CASSELLGDSNQPQHF | TGTGCCAGCAGTGAGTTACTAGGGGATAGCAATCAGCCCCAGCATTTT
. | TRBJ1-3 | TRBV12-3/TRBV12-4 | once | CASSLRDTIYF | TGTGCCAGCAGTTTAAGGGACACCATATATTTT
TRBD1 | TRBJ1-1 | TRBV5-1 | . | CASSWDRNTEAFF | TGCGCCAGCAGCTGGGACAGGAACACTGAAGCTTTCTTT
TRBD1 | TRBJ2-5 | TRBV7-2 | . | CASSPRQGAETQYF | TGTGCCAGCAGCCCGCGACAGGGGGCAGAGACCCAGTACTTC
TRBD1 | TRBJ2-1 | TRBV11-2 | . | CASSLDRGHEQFF | TGTGCCAGCAGCTTAGACAGGGGGCATGAGCAGTTCTTC
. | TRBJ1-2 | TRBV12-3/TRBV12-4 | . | CASSLRQFHGYTF | TGTGCCAGCAGTTTGCGGCAGTTTCATGGCTACACCTTC
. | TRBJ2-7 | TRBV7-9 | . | CASSLERLGSTVNEQYF | TGTGCCAGCAGCTTAGAACGTCTGGGCAGTACGGTTAACGAGCAGTACTTC
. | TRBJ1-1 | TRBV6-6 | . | CAVARGVMNTEAFF | TGTGCCGTTGCGAGAGGGGTCATGAACACTGAAGCTTTCTTT
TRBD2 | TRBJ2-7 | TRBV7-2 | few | CASSHRGTSGVSYEQYF | TGTGCCAGCAGCCATCGGGGTACTAGCGGGGTCTCCTACGAGCAGTACTTC
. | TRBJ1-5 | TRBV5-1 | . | CASSPQGDQPQHF | TGCGCCAGCAGCCCGCAGGGAGATCAGCCCCAGCATTTT
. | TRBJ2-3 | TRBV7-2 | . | CASSLRVAPDTQYF | TGTGCCAGCAGCTTAAGGGTAGCCCCAGATACGCAGTATTTT
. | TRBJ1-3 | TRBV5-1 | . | CASSQDTSGNTIYF | TGCGCCAGCAGCCAAGACACCTCTGGAAACACCATATATTTT
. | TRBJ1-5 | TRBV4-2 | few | CASSQEGSNQPQHF | TGTGCCAGCAGCCAAGAGGGCAGCAATCAGCCCCAGCATTTT
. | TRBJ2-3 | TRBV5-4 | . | CASSPSVLAASTDTQYF | TGTGCCAGCAGCCCCTCCGTCCTGGCAGCTAGCACAGATACGCAGTATTTT
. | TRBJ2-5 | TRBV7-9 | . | CASSLGGEETQYF | TGTGCCAGCAGCTTAGGCGGAGAAGAGACCCAGTACTTC
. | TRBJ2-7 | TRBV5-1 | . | CASSNGHSWVYEQYF | TGCGCCAGCAGCAACGGACACTCCTGGGTCTACGAGCAGTACTTC
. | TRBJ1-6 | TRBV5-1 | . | CASSPGQDNSPLHF | TGCGCCAGCAGTCCGGGCCAGGATAATTCACCCCTCCACTTT
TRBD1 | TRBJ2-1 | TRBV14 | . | CASSQLGTGKIHEQFF | TGTGCCAGCAGCCAACTTGGGACAGGGAAAATCCATGAGCAGTTCTTC
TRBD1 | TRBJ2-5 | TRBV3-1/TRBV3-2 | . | CASSQDNAGGETQYF | TGTGCCAGCAGCCAAGATAACGCAGGGGGAGAGACCCAGTACTTC
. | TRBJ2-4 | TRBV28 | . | CASTSYRDSKNIQYF | TGTGCCAGCACCTCATACCGGGACTCCAAAAACATTCAGTACTTC
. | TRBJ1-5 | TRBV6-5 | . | CASRSNQVGNQPQHF | TGTGCCAGCAGAAGCAATCAGGTGGGGAATCAGCCCCAGCATTTT
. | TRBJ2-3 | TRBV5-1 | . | CASSGTATSTDTQYF | TGCGCCAGCAGTGGGACTGCGACTAGCACAGATACGCAGTATTTT